The 30 T cell receptor beta chains below all came from one sample that was sequenced in a study of blood T cell repertoires in COVID-19 (TCRdb year 2020). The library was generated by the immunoSEQ multiplex PCR assay. The table comes from immuneACCESS by way of TCRdb, which keeps in-frame sequences with V and J called. Part of the clones is missing from these tables; in studies checked, under half for an unresolved V gene and the rest for unknown reasons. The sample has under 60,000 clones on record, 75% to 90% of them singletons. The ten largest clones represent roughly 5.7% of the sample. Sequencing input: peripheral blood. All receptors derive from a human donor in a cohort sampled during active COVID-19.

This chain links TRBV4-3 with TRBJ1-3, with TRBD1 as a possible D gene (5 bases). The CDR3 extends over 16 amino acids. Germline loops: CDR1 LGHNA, CDR2 YSLEER. V lost 1 base to trimming and J lost 0 bases, with 10 bases between them. The CDR3 spells CASSQAIDSSGNTIYF. The DNA for the CDR3 is TGCGCCAGCAGCCAAGCCATCGACAGCTCTGGAAACACCATATATTTT.

This rearrangement joins TRBV5-1 to TRBJ2-5; 7 nucleotides align to TRBD1. The J segment lost 5 bases and the V segment lost 4 bases, leaving 8 bases of the junction unmatched. Germline V lookup: CDR1 SGHRS, CDR2 YFSETQ. The CDR3 extends over 14 amino acids. CDR3 bases: TGCGCCAGCAGCACCAGACAGGGTGGGGAGACCCAGTACTTC. The encoded protein is CASSTRQGGETQYF.

V is TRBV5-1 and J is TRBJ2-5; 7 bases line up with TRBD1. The CDR3 is made up of 15 amino acids. J gave up 4 bases and V 2 bases, and 8 bases lay outside the gene matches. Germline CDR1 and CDR2: SGHRS and YFSETQ. CDR3 DNA sequence: TGCGCCAGCAGCTTTAGCTCCAACAGGGGAGAGACCCAGTACTTC. Its protein is CASSFSSNRGETQYF.

The chain links TRBV29-1 to TRBJ2-3; possibly TRBD2 for D (5 bases). This CDR3 is built from 14 residues. Trimming stripped 2 bases from V and 2 bases from J, with 11 bases between. Germline CDR1 is SQVTM and CDR2 is ANQGSEA. The CDR3 DNA reads as TGCAGCGTTGAATTTGGAGGTATCACAGATACGCAGTATTTT. Residues: CSVEFGGITDTQYF.

The chain employs TRBV6-6 and TRBJ1-2; D gene ambiguous. This CDR3 region has 13 residues. The germline V gene has CDR1 MNHNY and CDR2 SVGAGI (reference sequence). V was cut by 4 bases and J by 5 bases, with 11 bases left in between. Here the CDR3 DNA reads TGTGCCAGCAGTTCCTCAGCACCGTATGGCTACACCTTC. Amino acids: CASSSSAPYGYTF.

The rearrangement links TRBV3-1 (or the pseudogene TRBV3-2) to TRBJ1-2; D remains unclear. Germline V gene data show CDR1 as LGHDT and CDR2 as YNNKEL (reference sequence). This CDR3 is built from 11 residues. Trimming removed 1 base from V and 13 bases from J, with 10 bases in between. For the CDR3, the DNA is TGTGCCAGCAGCCAAGGGAGCTCTGTCACCTTC. Its translation: CASSQGSSVTF.

The chain employs TRBV9 and TRBJ2-6; D gene ambiguous. The germline CDR1 and CDR2 sequences are SGDLS and YYNGEE. V shed 3 bases and J shed 0 bases, with 4 bases lying between them. The CDR3 has 14 amino acids. CDR3 residues: CASSAVSGANVLTF. The CDR3, as DNA: TGTGCCAGCAGCGCCGTCTCTGGGGCCAACGTCCTGACTTTC.

The chain combines TRBV6-5 with TRBJ1-1; no reliable D call. Germline V gene sequence: CDR1 MNHEY, CDR2 SVGAGI. The CDR3 totals 11 residues. Trimming took 10 bases from V and 5 from J, leaving 11 bases between them. Here the CDR3 DNA reads TGTGCCATCTCGCGAGGGACTGAAGCTTTCTTT. Translation: CAISRGTEAFF.

This sequence joins TRBV5-1 and TRBJ2-7; D is uncertain. CDR3 length equals 13 residues. V was clipped by 1 base and J by 2 bases, with 7 bases between them. CDR1 SGHRS and CDR2 YFSETQ come from the germline V gene. CDR3 nucleotides: TGCGCCAGCAGCTTGATGTGGCCCTACGAGCAGTACTTC. It translates to CASSLMWPYEQYF.

The count of this clone is one. This rearrangement joins TRBV6-4 to TRBJ2-3; 9 bases map to TRBD1. This CDR3 is built from 17 residues. Trimming at V came to 6 bases and at J to 0 bases, leaving 10 bases not matched to a gene. Germline CDR1 reads MRHNA; CDR2 reads SNTAGT. The CDR3, as DNA: TGTGCCAGCAGAAGCCCCGGACAGGGGATAAGCACAGATACGCAGTATTTT. It codes for CASRSPGQGISTDTQYF.

The V gene is TRBV6-6, the J gene TRBJ2-3; weak D call: TRBD1 (6 bases). The V gene lost 6 bases and the J gene lost 1 base, with 8 bases spanning the gap. The CDR3 sequence is 13 residues long. Germline V lookup: CDR1 MNHNY, CDR2 SVGAGI (reference sequence). The CDR3 here is CASSRTGTDTQYF. The CDR3 region has the DNA TGTGCCAGCAGCCGGACAGGCACAGATACGCAGTATTTT.

This CDR3 is CASSRLGSNEQFF. CDR3 nucleotides: TGTGCCAGCAGCAGACTAGGTTCGAATGAGCAGTTCTTC. This chain connects TRBV7-8 to TRBJ2-1, with D possibly TRBD2 on 6 matching bases. V lost 5 bases and J 7 bases, leaving 12 bases between the germline ends. Looked up from germline, CDR1 is SGHVS and CDR2 is FQNEAQ. The CDR3 is 13 residues long.

The sample holds one count of this clone. V and J are TRBV9 and TRBJ1-4; 10 bases map to TRBD1. The CDR3 totals 16 residues. Germline CDR1 and CDR2: SGDLS and YYNGEE. The J segment lost 8 bases and the V segment lost 3 bases, leaving 10 bases of the junction unmatched. The CDR3 DNA sequence: TGTGCCAGCAGCGCGGGGGGACAGGGGCGAAACGAAAAACTGTTTTTT. Translated: CASSAGGQGRNEKLFF.

This chain uses TRBV5-6 with TRBJ2-5; D may be TRBD1 (6 bases). Germline V gene data show CDR1 as SGHDT and CDR2 as YYEEEE. The CDR3 has 16 residues. Trimming left V 2 bases short and J 5 bases short, with 19 bases between. The CDR3 region has the DNA TGTGCCAGCAGCTTAGGGGGACCCAGCTCAGAGGAGACCCAGTACTTC. Amino acid sequence: CASSLGGPSSEETQYF.

V gene TRBV2 combines with J gene TRBJ2-1; 10 bases are a match to TRBD2. From germline, CDR1 is SNHLY and CDR2 FYNNEI. The CDR3 has 14 amino acids. The ends lost 10 bases at V and 9 bases at J; junction bases unmatched: 12. CDR3 bases: TGTGCCAACAAACTAGCGGGGTTGTCTCGTGAGCAGTTCTTC. It codes for CANKLAGLSREQFF.

The chain joins TRBV10-3 to TRBJ1-5; TRBD1 is a possible D gene (5 bases). This CDR3 has 14 amino acids. Germline CDR1 ENHRY, CDR2 SYGVKD. The ends were cut back, 6 bases at V and 2 bases at J, with 11 bases in the middle. CDR3 loop: CAIRSSGGNQPQHF. The CDR3 DNA reads TGTGCCATCAGAAGCTCGGGGGGCAATCAGCCCCAGCATTTT.

This chain joins TRBV10-3 and TRBJ2-3, with D possibly TRBD2 on 5 matching bases. Per germline, CDR1 ENHRY and CDR2 SYGVKD. The CDR3 has 17 amino acids. V gave up 0 bases and J gave up 0 bases, with 13 bases separating them. In DNA, the CDR3 is TGTGCCATCAGTGAGTCACCCCTAGCAAGGAGCACAGATACGCAGTATTTT. Protein product: CAISESPLARSTDTQYF.

This clone was observed once. The chain joins TRBV12-3 or TRBV12-4 to TRBJ2-1, with a weak D call TRBD1 (6 bases). V lost 8 bases and J lost 4, with 12 bases in between. The CDR3 is 13 residues long. CDR3 nucleotides: TGTGCCAGCCAGGGGCAGGGATACAATGAGCAGTTCTTC. It yields the protein CASQGQGYNEQFF.

V is TRBV6-1 and J is TRBJ1-2, with TRBD1 matching over 8 bases. There are 19 residues in the CDR3. Germline V gives CDR1 MNHNS, CDR2 SASEGT. V lost 2 bases and J lost 0; bases outside the gene matches: 14. CDR3 sequence: CASSEFHLAGGKANYGYTF. The CDR3 region has the DNA TGTGCCAGCAGTGAATTTCACTTGGCAGGGGGCAAAGCTAACTATGGCTACACCTTC.

This chain connects TRBV3-1 (or the pseudogene TRBV3-2) to TRBJ1-6; perhaps TRBD1 as D (5 bases). CDR3 size: 14 residues. Trimming shortened V by 3 bases and J by 7 bases, and 10 bases separated the two germline ends. The germline V gene has CDR1 LGHDT and CDR2 YNNKEL (reference sequence). The CDR3 sequence: CASSQWRGNSPLHF. The CDR3 bases are TGTGCCAGCAGCCAGTGGAGGGGAAATTCACCCCTCCACTTT.

This clone was picked up one time. J is TRBJ1-1 and V is TRBV10-3; no firm D call. CDR1 is ENHRY and CDR2 is SYGVKD in the germline V gene. The CDR3 contains 13 residues. The V end was cut by 2 bases, the J end by 5 bases, with 9 bases between. The CDR3 DNA reads TGTGCCATCAGTGAGCGGGGAGGGACTGAAGCTTTCTTT. Translation gives CAISERGGTEAFF.

The rearrangement joins TRBV28 to TRBJ1-1, with TRBD1 matching 11 bases. CDR1 and CDR2 from the germline V gene are MDHEN and SYDVKM. The CDR3 runs 17 residues. V dropped 5 bases and J dropped 0; count of bases not matched to a gene: 8. This chain's CDR3 is CASSIGQGAWMNTEAFF. The DNA of the CDR3 is TGTGCCAGCAGTATTGGACAGGGGGCATGGATGAACACTGAAGCTTTCTTT.

The V call is TRBV5-1, the J call TRBJ1-1; TRBD1 agrees at 9 bases. The J segment lost 7 bases and the V segment lost 6 bases, leaving 10 bases of the junction unmatched. The CDR3 consists of 14 residues. Germline V gene data show CDR1 as SGHRS and CDR2 as YFSETQ. The CDR3 region is CASKPSSGQGEAFF. CDR3 coding DNA: TGCGCCAGCAAACCAAGCTCGGGACAGGGTGAAGCTTTCTTT.

The chain has TRBV4-3 and TRBJ1-3; maybe TRBD1 (6 bases). Germline V gene data show CDR1 as LGHNA and CDR2 as YSLEER. CDR3 length: 17 amino acids. Trimming left V 0 bases short and J 0 bases short, with 12 bases between. The CDR3 is CASSQEGQPFSGNTIYF. In nucleotides, the CDR3 is TGCGCCAGCAGCCAAGAAGGACAGCCGTTCTCTGGAAACACCATATATTTT.

The J gene is TRBJ1-5, the V gene TRBV19; 8 bases are a match to TRBD1. This CDR3 has 14 amino acids. Germline loops: CDR1 LNHDA, CDR2 SQIVND (reference sequence). The V gene end was trimmed by 4 bases and the J gene end by 5 bases; junction bases not matched to a gene: 4. DNA of the CDR3: TGTGCCAGTAGTAACAGGGGGTCCGATCAGCCCCAGCATTTT. It codes for CASSNRGSDQPQHF.

The V call is TRBV19, the J call TRBJ1-5, with TRBD1 matching over 8 bases. Germline V gene data show CDR1 as LNHDA and CDR2 as SQIVND (reference sequence). CDR3 size: 14 residues. With V trimmed by 5 bases and J by 6 bases, 6 bases remained unmatched. Written as DNA, the CDR3 is TGTGCCAGTAGTGCCCAGGGGGCAGCTCAGCCCCAGCATTTT. Amino acids: CASSAQGAAQPQHF. Complete variable domain (other parts from reference TRBV19 and TRBJ1-5): DGGITQSPKYLFRKEGQNVTLSCEQNLNHDAMYWYRQDPGQGLRLIYYSQIVNDFQKGDIAEGYSVSREKKESFPLTVTSAQKNPTAFYLCASSAQGAAQPQHFGDGTRLSIL.

The V gene is TRBV9, the J gene TRBJ1-2; D possibly corresponds to TRBD1 (6 bases). The V end lost 3 bases, the J end lost 2 bases, and 14 bases lay between the germline ends. Germline CDR1 is SGDLS and CDR2 is YYNGEE. This CDR3 region has 15 residues. Here the CDR3 DNA reads TGTGCCAGCAGCGCTCCCCGGGGGGCAAACTATGGCTACACCTTC. Amino acids: CASSAPRGANYGYTF. Supplemented by reference TRBV9 and TRBJ1-2, the full variable domain reads DSGVTQTPKHLITATGQRVTLRCSPRSGDLSVYWYQQSLDQGLQFLIQYYNGEERAKGNILERFSAQQFPDLHSELNLSSLELGDSALYFCASSAPRGANYGYTFGSGTRLTVV.

This chain links TRBV7-8 with TRBJ1-1; tentatively, D is TRBD1 (6 bases). V was shortened by 3 bases and J by 9 bases, with 14 bases between the two germline ends. The CDR3 spans 13 residues. Germline CDR1 reads SGHVS; CDR2 reads FQNEAQ. The CDR3 spells CASSLGGRGKAFF. CDR3 nucleotide sequence: TGTGCCAGCAGCTTGGGTGGTAGGGGGAAAGCTTTCTTT.

The chain employs TRBV7-2 and TRBJ1-2; D call uncertain. The CDR3 runs 13 residues. The germline V gene encodes CDR1 SGHTA and CDR2 FQGNSA. V gave up 0 bases and J gave up 7 bases, with 9 bases separating them. The CDR3 DNA follows: TGTGCCAGCAGCTTAGCGCTTCGGAGTGGCTACACCTTC. Translation: CASSLALRSGYTF.

This clone was observed once. J is TRBJ2-1 and V is TRBV4-1; TRBD2 aligns across 8 bases. The CDR3 has 16 amino acids. Germline CDR1 MGHRA, CDR2 YSYEKL. The junction had 3 bases not matched to a gene; V was cut back by 0 bases and J by 2 bases. CDR3 bases: TGCGCCAGCAGCCAAGATAGTAGCGGGGCCTACAATGAGCAGTTCTTC. This codes for CASSQDSSGAYNEQFF.